The 14 T cell receptor beta chains in this list originate from one sample, sequenced in a study (TCRdb year 2016). The protocol used for the library was RT-PCR. Sequencing instrument: Illumina MiSeq. TCRdb redid the processing of the public reads, applying fastp at Q25 and MiXCR, and retained in-frame beta chains. Each entry is one CDR3 protein sequence, shown with its most common DNA and genes. The sample profile shows almost 700,000 distinct CDR3 sequences; more than 13% of them were found once. The ten largest clones represent 3.6% of the sample. Sequencing input: memory CD4+ T cells from blood. The receptors derive from a female donor in good health, serving as a healthy control.

This clonotype was seen more than once but under ten times. The CDR3 region has the DNA TGTGCCACCGGCCGGGATTTGGCTGGAAACACCATATATTTT. Amino acids: CATGRDLAGNTIYF. This chain uses TRBV15 with TRBJ1-3; no firm D call. The germline CDR1 and CDR2 sequences are LNHNV and YYDKDF (reference sequence). The CDR3 covers 14 residues. Trimming cost V 8 bases and J 2 bases, with 13 bases left between them.

The chain carries TRBV18 and TRBJ2-1; 10 bases line up with TRBD2. This CDR3 is 15 amino acids long. With 3 bases clipped from V and 9 bases from J, the junction kept 8 bases outside the gene matches. CDR1 KGHSH and CDR2 LQKENI come from the germline V gene. This chain's CDR3 is CASSPEAGGPGEQFF. In DNA form, the CDR3 reads TGTGCCAGCTCACCTGAAGCGGGAGGGCCCGGTGAGCAGTTCTTC.

This clonotype was counted between two and nine times. The V and J genes are TRBV7-9 and TRBJ2-3; perhaps TRBD2 as D (5 bases). Trimming cost V 4 bases and J 5 bases, with 16 bases left between them. This CDR3 region has 15 residues. CDR1 and CDR2 (germline): SEHNR, FQNEAQ (reference sequence). CDR3 in DNA: TGTGCCAGCAGCTCCTCCCCCGGGGTGGGAGATACGCAGTATTTT. Amino acid sequence: CASSSSPGVGDTQYF.

This clonotype was counted at least ten times. V and J are TRBV20-1 and TRBJ2-3; possibly TRBD2 for D (6 bases). V lost 5 bases to trimming and J lost 6 bases, with 15 bases between them. Germline V gives CDR1 DFQATT, CDR2 SNEGSKA (reference sequence). CDR3 length: 13 residues. The CDR3 loop is CSADRELGDTQYF. CDR3 sequence (DNA): TGCAGTGCTGATCGGGAGTTGGGCGATACGCAGTATTTT.

This clonotype has a handful of counts. V gene TRBV20-1 combines with J gene TRBJ1-5, with 7 bases aligning to TRBD1. Germline CDR1 reads DFQATT; CDR2 reads SNEGSKA (reference sequence). This CDR3 has 13 residues. Losses at the gene ends were 6 bases for V and 3 bases for J; bases not matched to a gene: 5. In nucleotides, the CDR3 is TGCAGTGCCAGGGGGGACAACAATCAGCCCCAGCATTTT. Its translation is CSARGDNNQPQHF.

This clonotype was found a few times. The chain has TRBV6-1 and TRBJ2-5; 7 bases line up with TRBD1. This CDR3 is built from 14 residues. Looked up from germline, CDR1 is MNHNS and CDR2 is SASEGT. Trimming cost V 3 bases and J 5 bases; bases outside gene matches: 6. The CDR3 DNA sequence: TGTGCCAGCAGTGACCATAACAGGGGCGAGACCCAGTACTTC. Protein sequence: CASSDHNRGETQYF.

J is TRBJ1-2 and V is TRBV6-2 or TRBV6-3; TRBD1 agrees at 8 bases. This CDR3 spans 14 amino acids. V gave up 5 bases and J gave up 8 bases; unmatched junction bases: 10. Germline V gene data show CDR1 as MNHEY and CDR2 as SVGEGT. The CDR3, as DNA: TGTGCCAGCAGTCGCGCCGGGACAGGAGTGGGCTACACCTTC. Residues: CASSRAGTGVGYTF.

The J gene is TRBJ2-7, the V gene TRBV27; D is uncertain. CDR1 is MNHEY, CDR2 SMNVEV, per germline (reference sequence). This CDR3 has 15 residues. Trimming removed 1 base from V and 1 base from J, with 11 bases in between. CDR3 protein: CASSLYPGGSYEQYF. CDR3 DNA: TGTGCCAGCAGTTTATACCCGGGCGGATCCTACGAGCAGTACTTC.

This clonotype was counted between two and nine times. The V and J genes are TRBV7-2 and TRBJ2-5; TRBD2 aligns across 7 bases. V dropped 4 bases and J dropped 3; count of bases not matched to a gene: 5. CDR1 and CDR2 (germline): SGHTA, FQGNSA. The CDR3 contains 14 residues. CDR3 DNA sequence: TGTGCCAGCAGCTCCCGACTAGCCGAAGAGACCCAGTACTTC. It encodes CASSSRLAEETQYF.

This clonotype came up many times. The chain is built from TRBV11-2 and TRBJ2-1, with TRBD2 matching 9 bases. V dropped 5 bases and J dropped 8; count of bases not matched to a gene: 13. Germline V gene lookup returns CDR1 SGHAT and CDR2 FQNNGV. The CDR3 consists of 16 residues. DNA of the CDR3: TGTGCCAGCAGCCATCCCGCGGGAGGGGGGATCGATGAGCAGTTCTTC. This encodes CASSHPAGGGIDEQFF.

Regarding this clonotype: A much larger clonotype is one base distant, so this may be a read error. No conserved phenylalanine or tryptophan ends this CDR3, so it is likely a read error. This rearrangement joins TRBV20-1 to TRBJ2-5, with unresolved D. V was cut by 6 bases and J by 2 bases, with 13 bases left in between. Germline-derived CDR1 and CDR2 are DFQATT and SNEGSKA (reference sequence). The CDR3 is 13 amino acids. Here the CDR3 DNA reads TGCAGTGCCAAAACGGGTATTCAAGAGACCCAGTACTTA. Residues: CSAKTGIQETQYL.

The chain combines TRBV28 with TRBJ2-1; D is unclear. V gave up 6 bases and J gave up 8 bases, with 11 bases separating them. CDR3 size: 12 residues. Germline CDR1 is MDHEN and CDR2 is SYDVKM. This chain's CDR3 is CASSPPHYEQFF. As DNA, the CDR3 is TGTGCCAGCAGCCCACCTCACTATGAGCAGTTCTTC.

The table lists this clonotype with many counts. The J gene is TRBJ2-1, the V gene TRBV6-5; 13 bases match TRBD2. The CDR3 consists of 16 residues. J gave up 6 bases and V 5 bases, and 7 bases lay outside the gene matches. Germline values: CDR1 MNHEY, CDR2 SVGAGI. The DNA of the CDR3 is TGTGCCAGCAGTACCATACTAGCGGGAGGGGGCAATGAGCAGTTCTTC. Residues: CASSTILAGGGNEQFF.

V is TRBV24-1 and J is TRBJ2-3; TRBD1 agrees at 10 bases. The V and J ends lost 4 bases and 4 bases, in that order; junction bases with no gene match: 4. The CDR3 has 15 residues. Per germline, CDR1 KGHDR and CDR2 SFDVKD. In DNA form, the CDR3 reads TGTGCCACCAGTGAGGGACAGGGGAGGGCAGATACGCAGTATTTT. Its translation: CATSEGQGRADTQYF.